This T cell receptor (beta chain) derives from a study of technical replicates of blood from several donors. Germline assignment: CDR1 KGHSY and CDR2 FQNENV. The J segment lost 10 bases and the V segment lost 3 bases, leaving 6 bases of the junction unmatched. This CDR3 region has 13 residues. Sequencing used immunoSEQ multiplex PCR; TCRdb keeps in-frame clones, though not all of them. The sample has 80,000 or so clones; 95% are singletons. The chain couples TRBV16 to TRBJ1-2; 9 bases fit TRBD1. This TCR derives from a human donor in good health. Specimen: T cells isolated from PBMCs. The CDR3 nucleotides read TGTGCCAGCAGCCAGTCGGGACAGGGAATCTACACCTTC. Translated, it gives CASSQSGQGIYTF.